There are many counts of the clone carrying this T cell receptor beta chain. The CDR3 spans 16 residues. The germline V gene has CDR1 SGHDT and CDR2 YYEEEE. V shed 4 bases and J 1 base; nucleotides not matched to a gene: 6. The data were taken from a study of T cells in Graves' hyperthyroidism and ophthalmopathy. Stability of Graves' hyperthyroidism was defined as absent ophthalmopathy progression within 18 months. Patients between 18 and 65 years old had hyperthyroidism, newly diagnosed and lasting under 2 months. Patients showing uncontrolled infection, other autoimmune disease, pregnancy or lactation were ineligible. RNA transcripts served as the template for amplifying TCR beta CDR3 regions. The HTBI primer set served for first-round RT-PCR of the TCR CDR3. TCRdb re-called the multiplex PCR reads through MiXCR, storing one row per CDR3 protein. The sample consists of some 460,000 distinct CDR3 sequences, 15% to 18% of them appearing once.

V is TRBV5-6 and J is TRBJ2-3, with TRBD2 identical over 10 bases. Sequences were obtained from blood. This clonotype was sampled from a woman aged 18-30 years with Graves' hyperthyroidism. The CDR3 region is CASSPGLAERTDTQYF. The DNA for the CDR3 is TGTGCCAGCAGCCCCGGACTAGCGGAACGCACAGATACGCAGTATTTT.